Sequencing of this TCR beta chain was carried out in a study of CD8 T cells in Susac syndrome. Study-level results: TCR sequencing and HLA analysis covered a relatively small number of individuals.

As concerns this clonotype: Its antigen remains unidentified.

After extraction with the RNeasy kit, roughly 0.45 to 1 ug of the RNA was reverse transcribed using random hexamers. Amplification of TCR beta CDR3 across 54 Vbeta and 13 Jbeta was performed with immunoSEQ multiplex PCR. Each CDR3 protein gets one entry after TCRdb re-called the immunoSEQ multiplex PCR reads with MiXCR. In the table there are 150,000 to 190,000 distinct CDR3 sequences, about 94% of which are singletons. Germline CDR1 MDHEN, CDR2 SYDVKM. V lost 6 bases and J 0 bases, leaving 11 bases between the germline ends. CDR3 length equals 15 residues. The specimen was CD8+ T cells from PBMCs. The chain links TRBV28 to TRBJ2-2, with D maybe TRBD1 (6 bases). The TCR originated in a human donor with multiple sclerosis. The DNA of the CDR3 is TGTGCCAGCAGATGGACAGCAACGAACACCGGGGAGCTGTTTTTT. Its translation: CASRWTATNTGELFF.